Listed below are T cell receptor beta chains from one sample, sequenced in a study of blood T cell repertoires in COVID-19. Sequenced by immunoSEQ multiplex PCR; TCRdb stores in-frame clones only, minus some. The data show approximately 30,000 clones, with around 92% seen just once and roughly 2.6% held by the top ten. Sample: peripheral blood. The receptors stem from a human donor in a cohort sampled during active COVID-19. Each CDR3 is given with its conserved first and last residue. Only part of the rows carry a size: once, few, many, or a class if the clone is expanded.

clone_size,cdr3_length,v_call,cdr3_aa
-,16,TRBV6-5,CASSYSPTGGRDEQYF
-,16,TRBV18,CASSPPGRGVYNEQFF
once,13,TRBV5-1,CASSLVQGNEAFF
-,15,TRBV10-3,CATRSSGGSYNEQFF
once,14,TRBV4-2,CASSQDSDRAPLHF
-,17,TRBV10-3,CAISEVLAGGVSYEQYF
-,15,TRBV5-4,CASSLEQRPPDYNFF
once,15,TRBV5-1,CASSATTGPGGTIYF
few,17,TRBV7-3,CASSLWTGQGNTGELFF
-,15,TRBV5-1,CASSPTGRATDTQYF
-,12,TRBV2,CASSAGTGPLFF
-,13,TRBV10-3,CAIGESGSTEAFF
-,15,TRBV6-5,CASKLFGGKEDEQFF
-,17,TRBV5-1,CASSRQGAGESTDTQYF
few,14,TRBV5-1,CASSLPGTEREAFF
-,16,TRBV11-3,CASSLGGRDRQETQYF
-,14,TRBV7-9,CASSWGGGTDTQYF
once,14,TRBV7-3,CASSPLASYNEQFF
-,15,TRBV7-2,CASSFMGGVGETQYF
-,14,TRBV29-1,CSAVGTSGRNEQFF
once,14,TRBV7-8,CASSLATGSNIQYF
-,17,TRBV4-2,CASSQDWTSGITYEQYF
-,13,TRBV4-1,CASSLAGDYGYTF
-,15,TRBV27,CASSSGQVNTDTQYF
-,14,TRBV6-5,CASRLAGVLGEQFF
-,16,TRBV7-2,CASSPKSGGGSDTQYF
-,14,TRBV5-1,CASSSGEGGQPQHF
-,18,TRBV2,CASSHRGERGSGANVLTF
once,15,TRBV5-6,CASSLGAGASYEQYF
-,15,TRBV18,CASSPRQGHTGELFF
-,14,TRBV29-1,CSVSLSATNEKLFF
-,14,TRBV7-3,CASSFGLQNTEAFF
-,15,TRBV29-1,CSVRGTSGITDTQYF
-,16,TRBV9,CASSLGTVGSNYGYTF
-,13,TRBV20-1,CSASDTGTDTQYF
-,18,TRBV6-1,CASSESRRAGPFGYGYTF
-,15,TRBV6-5,CASRRTSEPTYEQYF
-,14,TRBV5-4,CASSEQGAGQPQHF
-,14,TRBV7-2,CASSSGTAGNTIYF
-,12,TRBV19,CASSFPNSPLHF
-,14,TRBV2,CASSEWSDNQPQHF